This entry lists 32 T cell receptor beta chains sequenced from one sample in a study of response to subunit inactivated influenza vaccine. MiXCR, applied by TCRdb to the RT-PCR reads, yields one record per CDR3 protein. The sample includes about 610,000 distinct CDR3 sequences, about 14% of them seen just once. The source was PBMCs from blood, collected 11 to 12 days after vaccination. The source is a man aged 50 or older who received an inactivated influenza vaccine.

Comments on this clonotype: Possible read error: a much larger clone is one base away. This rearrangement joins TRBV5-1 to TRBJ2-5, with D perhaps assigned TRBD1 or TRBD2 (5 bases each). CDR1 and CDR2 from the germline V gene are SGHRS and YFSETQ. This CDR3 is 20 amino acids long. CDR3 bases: TGCGCCAGCAGCTTGGCGGGAAGGACAATCTTGGTCGGGGAACCAGAGACCCGGTACTTC. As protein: CASSLAGRTILVGEPETRYF. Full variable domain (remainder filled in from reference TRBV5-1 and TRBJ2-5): KAGVTQTPRYLIKTRGQQVTLSCSPISGHRSVSWYQQTPGQGLQFLFEYFSETQRNKGNFPGRFSGRQFSNSRSEMNVSTLELGDSALYLCASSLAGRTILVGEPETRYFGPGTRLLVL.

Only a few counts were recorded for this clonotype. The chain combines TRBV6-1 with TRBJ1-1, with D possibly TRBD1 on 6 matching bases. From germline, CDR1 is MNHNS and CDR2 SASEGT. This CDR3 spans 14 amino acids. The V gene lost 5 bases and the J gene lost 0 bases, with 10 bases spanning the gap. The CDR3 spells CASSTQGMNTEAFF. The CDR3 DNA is TGTGCCAGCAGTACCCAGGGGATGAACACTGAAGCTTTCTTT.

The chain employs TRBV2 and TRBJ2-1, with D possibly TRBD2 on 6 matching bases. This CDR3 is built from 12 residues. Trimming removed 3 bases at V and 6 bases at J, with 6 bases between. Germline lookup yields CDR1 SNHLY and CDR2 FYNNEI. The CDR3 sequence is CASSDGGNEQFF. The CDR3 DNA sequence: TGTGCCAGCAGTGACGGGGGCAATGAGCAGTTCTTC. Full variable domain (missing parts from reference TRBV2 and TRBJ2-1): EPEVTQTPSHQVTQMGQEVILRCVPISNHLYFYWYRQILGQKVEFLVSFYNNEISEKSEIFDDQFSVERPDGSNFTLKIRSTKLEDSAMYFCASSDGGNEQFFGPGTRLTVL.

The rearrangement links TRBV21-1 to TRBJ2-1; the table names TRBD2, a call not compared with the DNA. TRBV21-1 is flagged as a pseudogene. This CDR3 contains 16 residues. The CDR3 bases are TGTGCCAGCAGCCACGTAGCGGGAGTTTCCTACAATGAGCAGTTCTTC. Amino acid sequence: CASSHVAGVSYNEQFF.

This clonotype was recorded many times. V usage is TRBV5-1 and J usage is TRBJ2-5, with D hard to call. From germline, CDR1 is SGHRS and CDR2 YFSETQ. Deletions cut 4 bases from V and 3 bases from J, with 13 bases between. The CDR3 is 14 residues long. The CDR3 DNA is TGCGCCAGCAGCCCCCCCGGGTACGAAGAGACCCAGTACTTC. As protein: CASSPPGYEETQYF.

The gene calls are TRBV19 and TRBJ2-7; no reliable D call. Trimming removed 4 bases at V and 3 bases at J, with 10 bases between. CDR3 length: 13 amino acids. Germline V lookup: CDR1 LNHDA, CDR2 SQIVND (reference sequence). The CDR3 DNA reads TGTGCCAGTAGTAACGTGGGTAGCTACGAGCAGTACTTC. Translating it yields CASSNVGSYEQYF.

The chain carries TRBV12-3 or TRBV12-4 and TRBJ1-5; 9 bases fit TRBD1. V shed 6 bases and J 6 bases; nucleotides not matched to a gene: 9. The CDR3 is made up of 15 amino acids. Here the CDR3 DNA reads TGTGCCAGCAGCCGTTCCGGGACAGGGCCTCAGCCCCAGCATTTT. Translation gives CASSRSGTGPQPQHF.

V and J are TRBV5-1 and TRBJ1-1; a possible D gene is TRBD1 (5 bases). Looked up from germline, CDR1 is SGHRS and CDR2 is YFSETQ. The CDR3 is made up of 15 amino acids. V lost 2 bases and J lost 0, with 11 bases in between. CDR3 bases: TGCGCCAGCAGCTTAAATGGGGCCATGAACACTGAAGCTTTCTTT. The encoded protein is CASSLNGAMNTEAFF.

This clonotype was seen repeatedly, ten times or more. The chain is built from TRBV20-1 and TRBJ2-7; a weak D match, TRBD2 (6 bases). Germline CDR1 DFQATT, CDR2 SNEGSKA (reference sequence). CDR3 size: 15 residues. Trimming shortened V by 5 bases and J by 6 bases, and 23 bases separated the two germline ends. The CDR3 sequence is CSARVGGRSNGEQYF. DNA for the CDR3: TGCAGTGCTCGAGTGGGGGGTAGGAGTAACGGCGAGCAGTACTTC.

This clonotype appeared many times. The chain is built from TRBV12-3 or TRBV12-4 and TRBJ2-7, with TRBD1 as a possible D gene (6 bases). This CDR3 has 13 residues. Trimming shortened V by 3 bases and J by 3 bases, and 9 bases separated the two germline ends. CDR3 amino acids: CASSLRGGYEQYF. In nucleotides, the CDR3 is TGTGCCAGCAGTTTGAGAGGGGGCTACGAGCAGTACTTC.

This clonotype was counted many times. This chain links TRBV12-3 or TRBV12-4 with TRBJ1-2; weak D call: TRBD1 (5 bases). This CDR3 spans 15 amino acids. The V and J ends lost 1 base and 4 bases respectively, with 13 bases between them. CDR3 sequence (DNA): TGTGCCAGCAGTTTAGGGCAAGGGACTAGCTATGGCTACACCTTC. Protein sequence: CASSLGQGTSYGYTF.

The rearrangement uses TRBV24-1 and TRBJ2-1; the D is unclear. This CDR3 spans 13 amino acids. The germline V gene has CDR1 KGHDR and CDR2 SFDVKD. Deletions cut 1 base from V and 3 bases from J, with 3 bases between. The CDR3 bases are TGTGCCACCAGTGATTTCAGCTACAATGAGCAGTTCTTC. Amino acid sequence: CATSDFSYNEQFF.

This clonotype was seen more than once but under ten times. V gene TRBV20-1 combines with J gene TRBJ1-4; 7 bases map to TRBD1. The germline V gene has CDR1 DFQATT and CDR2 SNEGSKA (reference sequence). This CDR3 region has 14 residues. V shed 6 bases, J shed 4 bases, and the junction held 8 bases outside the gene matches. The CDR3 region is CSADREGCNEKLFF. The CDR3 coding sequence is TGCAGTGCCGACAGGGAGGGTTGTAATGAAAAACTGTTTTTT.

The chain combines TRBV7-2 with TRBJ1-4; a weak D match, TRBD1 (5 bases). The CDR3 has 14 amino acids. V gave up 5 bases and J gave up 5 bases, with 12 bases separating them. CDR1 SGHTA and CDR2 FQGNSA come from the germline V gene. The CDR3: CASSRGPTNEKLFF. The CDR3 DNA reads TGTGCCAGCAGCAGGGGACCGACGAATGAAAAACTGTTTTTT.

Here the CDR3 DNA reads TGCAGTGCTAGAGATTTTAGAGTAGCCGAGCAGTACTTC. This gives the protein CSARDFRVAEQYF. The rearrangement links TRBV20-1 to TRBJ2-7; no firm D call. The CDR3 contains 13 residues. V was trimmed by 0 bases and J by 6 bases, leaving 12 bases between them. CDR1 and CDR2 from the germline V gene are DFQATT and SNEGSKA (reference sequence).

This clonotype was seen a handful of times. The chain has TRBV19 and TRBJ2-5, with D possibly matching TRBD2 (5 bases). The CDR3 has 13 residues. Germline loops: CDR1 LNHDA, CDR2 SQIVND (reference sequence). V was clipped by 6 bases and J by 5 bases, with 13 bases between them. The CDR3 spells CASSWTLPETQYF. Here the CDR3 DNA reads TGTGCCAGTAGCTGGACTCTGCCGGAGACCCAGTACTTC. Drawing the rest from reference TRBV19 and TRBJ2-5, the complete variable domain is DGGITQSPKYLFRKEGQNVTLSCEQNLNHDAMYWYRQDPGQGLRLIYYSQIVNDFQKGDIAEGYSVSREKKESFPLTVTSAQKNPTAFYLCASSWTLPETQYFGPGTRLLVL.

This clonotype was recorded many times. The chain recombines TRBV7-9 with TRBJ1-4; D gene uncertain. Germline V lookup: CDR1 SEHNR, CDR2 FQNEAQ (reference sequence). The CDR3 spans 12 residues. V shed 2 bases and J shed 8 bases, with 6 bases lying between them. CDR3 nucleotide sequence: TGTGCCAGCAGCTTACAAGGAGAAAAACTGTTTTTT. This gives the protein CASSLQGEKLFF. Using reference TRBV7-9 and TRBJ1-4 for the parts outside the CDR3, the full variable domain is DTGVSQNPRHKITKRGQNVTFRCDPISEHNRLYWYRQTLGQGPEFLTYFQNEAQLEKSRLLSDRFSAERPKGSFSTLEIQRTEQGDSAMYLCASSLQGEKLFFGSGTQLSVL.

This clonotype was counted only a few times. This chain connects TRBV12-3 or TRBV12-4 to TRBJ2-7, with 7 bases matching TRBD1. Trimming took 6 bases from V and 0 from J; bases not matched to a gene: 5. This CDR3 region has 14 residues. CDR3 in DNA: TGTGCCAGCAGGGTACAGGGGCACTCCTACGAGCAGTACTTC. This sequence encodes CASRVQGHSYEQYF.

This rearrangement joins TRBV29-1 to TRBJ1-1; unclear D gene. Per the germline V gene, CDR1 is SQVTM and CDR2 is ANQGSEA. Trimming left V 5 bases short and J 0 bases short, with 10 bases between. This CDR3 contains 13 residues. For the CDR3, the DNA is TGCAGCGTTAAGACATCAATGAACACTGAAGCTTTCTTT. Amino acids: CSVKTSMNTEAFF.

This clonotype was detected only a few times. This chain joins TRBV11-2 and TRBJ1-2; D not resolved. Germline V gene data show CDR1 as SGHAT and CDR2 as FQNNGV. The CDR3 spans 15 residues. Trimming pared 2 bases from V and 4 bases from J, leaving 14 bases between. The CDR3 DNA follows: TGTGCCAGCAGCTTACCACGGGCCGGAGTCTATGGCTACACCTTC. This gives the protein CASSLPRAGVYGYTF. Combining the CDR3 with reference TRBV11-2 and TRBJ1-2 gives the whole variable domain EAGVAQSPRYKIIEKRQSVAFWCNPISGHATLYWYQQILGQGPKLLIQFQNNGVVDDSQLPKDRFSAERLKGVDSTLKIQPAKLEDSAVYLCASSLPRAGVYGYTFGSGTRLTVV.

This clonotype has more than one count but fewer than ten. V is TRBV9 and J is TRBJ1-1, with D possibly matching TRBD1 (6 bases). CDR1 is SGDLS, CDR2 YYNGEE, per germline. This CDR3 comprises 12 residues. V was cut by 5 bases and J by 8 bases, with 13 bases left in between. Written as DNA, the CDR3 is TGTGCCAGCAGTGGGGGCTTCCAAGAAGCTTTCTTT. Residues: CASSGGFQEAFF.

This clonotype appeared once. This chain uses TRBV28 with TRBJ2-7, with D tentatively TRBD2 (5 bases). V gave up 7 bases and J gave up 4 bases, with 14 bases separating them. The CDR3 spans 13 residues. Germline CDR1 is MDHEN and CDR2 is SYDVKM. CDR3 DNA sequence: TGTGCCAGCACCAAAAGCGGAGTTTACGAGCAGTACTTC. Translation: CASTKSGVYEQYF.

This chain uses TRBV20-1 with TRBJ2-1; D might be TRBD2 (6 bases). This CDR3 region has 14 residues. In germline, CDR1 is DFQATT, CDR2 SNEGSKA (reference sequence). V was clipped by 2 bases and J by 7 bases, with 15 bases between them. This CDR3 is CSARFGSSENEQFF. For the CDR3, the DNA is TGCAGTGCTAGATTCGGGAGTAGCGAGAATGAGCAGTTCTTC.

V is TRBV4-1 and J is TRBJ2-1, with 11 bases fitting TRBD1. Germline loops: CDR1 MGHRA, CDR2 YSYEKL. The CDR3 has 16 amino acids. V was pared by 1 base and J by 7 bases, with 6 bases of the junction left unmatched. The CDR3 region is CASSQGPGTGGNEQFF. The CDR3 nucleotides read TGCGCCAGCAGCCAAGGACCCGGGACAGGGGGAAATGAGCAGTTCTTC.

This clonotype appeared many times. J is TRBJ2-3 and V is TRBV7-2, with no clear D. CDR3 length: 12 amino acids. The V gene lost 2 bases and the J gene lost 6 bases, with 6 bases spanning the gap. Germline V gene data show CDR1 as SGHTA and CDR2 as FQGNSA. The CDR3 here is CASSLMGDTQYF. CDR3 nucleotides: TGTGCCAGCAGCTTAATGGGTGATACGCAGTATTTT. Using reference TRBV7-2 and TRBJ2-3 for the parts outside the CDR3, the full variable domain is GAGVSQSPSNKVTEKGKDVELRCDPISGHTALYWYRQSLGQGLEFLIYFQGNSAPDKSGLPSDRFSAERTGGSVSTLTIQRTQQEDSAVYLCASSLMGDTQYFGPGTRLTVL.

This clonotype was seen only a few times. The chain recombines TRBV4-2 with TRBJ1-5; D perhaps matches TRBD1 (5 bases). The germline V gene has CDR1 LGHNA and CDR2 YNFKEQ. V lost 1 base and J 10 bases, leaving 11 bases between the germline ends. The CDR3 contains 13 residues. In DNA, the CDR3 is TGTGCCAGCAGCCAAGTTCGGGGACGACCCCAGCATTTT. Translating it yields CASSQVRGRPQHF.

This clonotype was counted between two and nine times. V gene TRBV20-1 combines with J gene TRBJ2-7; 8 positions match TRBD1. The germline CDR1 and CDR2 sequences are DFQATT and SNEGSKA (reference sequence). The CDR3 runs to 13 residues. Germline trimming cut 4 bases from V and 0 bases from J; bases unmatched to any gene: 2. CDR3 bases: TGCAGTGCTACAGGGGGCCTCTCCTACGAGCAGTACTTC. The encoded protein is CSATGGLSYEQYF.

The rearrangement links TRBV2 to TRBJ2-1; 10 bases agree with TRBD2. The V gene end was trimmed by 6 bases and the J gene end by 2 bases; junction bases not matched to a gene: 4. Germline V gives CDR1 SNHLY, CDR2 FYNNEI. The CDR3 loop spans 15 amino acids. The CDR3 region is CASSDGLAAYNEQFF. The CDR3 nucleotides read TGTGCCAGCAGCGACGGACTAGCGGCCTACAATGAGCAGTTCTTC. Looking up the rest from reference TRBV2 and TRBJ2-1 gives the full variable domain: EPEVTQTPSHQVTQMGQEVILRCVPISNHLYFYWYRQILGQKVEFLVSFYNNEISEKSEIFDDQFSVERPDGSNFTLKIRSTKLEDSAMYFCASSDGLAAYNEQFFGPGTRLTVL.

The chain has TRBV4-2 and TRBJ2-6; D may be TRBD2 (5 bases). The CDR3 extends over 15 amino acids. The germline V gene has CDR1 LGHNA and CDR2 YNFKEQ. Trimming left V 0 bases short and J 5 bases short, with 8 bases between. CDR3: CASSQELARANVLTF. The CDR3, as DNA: TGTGCCAGCAGCCAAGAGCTAGCTAGGGCCAACGTCCTGACTTTC.

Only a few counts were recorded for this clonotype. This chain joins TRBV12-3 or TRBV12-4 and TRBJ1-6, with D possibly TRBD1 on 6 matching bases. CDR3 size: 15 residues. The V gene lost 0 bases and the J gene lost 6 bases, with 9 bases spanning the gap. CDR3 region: CASSLATRGNSPLHF. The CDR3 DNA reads TGTGCCAGCAGTTTAGCGACCAGGGGTAATTCACCCCTCCACTTT.

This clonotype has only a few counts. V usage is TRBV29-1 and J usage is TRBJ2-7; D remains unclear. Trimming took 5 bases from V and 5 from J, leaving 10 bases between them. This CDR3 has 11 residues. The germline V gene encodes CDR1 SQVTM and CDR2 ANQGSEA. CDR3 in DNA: TGCAGCGTTAAAAGTGGAGACGAGCAGTACTTC. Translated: CSVKSGDEQYF.

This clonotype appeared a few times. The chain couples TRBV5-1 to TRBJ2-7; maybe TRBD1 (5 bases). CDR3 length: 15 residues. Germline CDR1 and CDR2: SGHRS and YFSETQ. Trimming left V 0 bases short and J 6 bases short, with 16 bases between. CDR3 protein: CASSLAATAQGEQYF. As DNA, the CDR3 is TGCGCCAGCAGCTTGGCGGCGACAGCGCAAGGCGAGCAGTACTTC.